The rows below give T cell receptor beta chains drawn from one sample of a study of blood T cell repertoires in COVID-19. Generated by immunoSEQ multiplex PCR, the TCRdb table keeps only in-frame clones and is missing some. Of about 130,000 clones listed, 78% are singletons. Sequencing was carried out using PBMCs or T cells enriched from blood (not recorded which). The source is a woman aged 45-65 years who had recovered from COVID-19. Both conserved end residues are part of each CDR3. The D gene is left open where the match is weak. Part of the rows lack a size; the others show once, few, many or a class for expanded clones.

len	v_gene	d_gene	j_gene	abundance	CDR3nt	CDR3aa
16	TRBV4-2	-	TRBJ2-3	-	TGTGCCAGCAGCCAAGAATCGGGGGACGTCACAGATACGCAGTATTTT	CASSQESGDVTDTQYF
16	TRBV7-8	-	TRBJ2-3	-	TGTGCCAGCACCAATGGGGCAATCCAGACCACAGATACGCAGTATTTT	CASTNGAIQTTDTQYF
14	TRBV28	-	TRBJ2-2	-	TGTGCCGGGGGGGCCAGCGTGAACACCGGGGAGCTGTTTTTT	CAGGASVNTGELFF
13	TRBV7-8	-	TRBJ2-3	many	TGTGCCAGCAGCTTAGGACAGCTAGATACGCAGTATTTT	CASSLGQLDTQYF
13	TRBV5-1	-	TRBJ2-5	-	TGCGCCAGCAGCTTGGTCCGGCAAGAGACCCAGTACTTC	CASSLVRQETQYF
14	TRBV5-1	-	TRBJ1-1	-	TGCGCCAGCAGCTCAGGCGGGGGGAGCACTGAAGCTTTCTTT	CASSSGGGSTEAFF
15	TRBV11-3	TRBD2	TRBJ2-3	-	TGTGCCAGCAGCCTCCGCGGGGGGGGACTGGATACGCAGTATTTT	CASSLRGGGLDTQYF
14	TRBV19	TRBD1	TRBJ1-2	-	TGTGCCAGTAGTATTACAGGGGCGATCTATGGCTACACCTTC	CASSITGAIYGYTF
14	TRBV25-1	TRBD1	TRBJ2-2	-	TGTGCCAGCAGTGATCACAGGGGCACCGGGGAGCTGTTTTTT	CASSDHRGTGELFF
16	TRBV5-4	TRBD1	TRBJ1-6	-	TGTGCCAGCAGCCGCCGGGACAGGGGAAAAAGTTCACCCCTCCACTTT	CASSRRDRGKSSPLHF
14	TRBV5-1	-	TRBJ2-3	-	TGCGCCAGCAGCCTGCTACAGGGCACAGATACGCAGTATTTT	CASSLLQGTDTQYF
15	TRBV6-4	TRBD2	TRBJ2-1	many	TGTGCCAGCAGTGACATAGCGGGGGGTAACAATGAGCAGTTCTTC	CASSDIAGGNNEQFF
13	TRBV7-9	-	TRBJ2-2	-	TGTGCCAGCACACAGGAGAACACCGGGGAGCTGTTTTTT	CASTQENTGELFF
16	TRBV11-3	TRBD1	TRBJ2-6	-	TGTGCCAGCAGCCGGGACAGCCACTCTGGGGCCAACGTCCTGACTTTC	CASSRDSHSGANVLTF
16	TRBV3-1/TRBV3-2	-	TRBJ1-5	once	TGTGCCAGCAGCCAAGATTCTTGGCCCCCCAGTCAGCCCCAGCATTTT	CASSQDSWPPSQPQHF
15	TRBV18	-	TRBJ1-1	-	TGTGCCAGCTCACCTCCGGGTATATTGAACACTGAAGCTTTCTTT	CASSPPGILNTEAFF
19	TRBV27	TRBD2	TRBJ2-3	-	TGTGCCAGCAGTTCCGCCGGGGCGGGGCGGGAGCAGGTCACAGATACGCAGTATTTT	CASSSAGAGREQVTDTQYF
16	TRBV9	-	TRBJ2-5	-	TGTGCCAGCAGCACAGGACCGATGGGGGGCCAAGAGACCCAGTACTTC	CASSTGPMGGQETQYF
15	TRBV14	-	TRBJ2-5	once	TGTGCCAGCAGCCAGTTGGCAGGGCCCCCGGAGGGCCAGTACTTC	CASSQLAGPPEGQYF
15	TRBV2	-	TRBJ2-2	-	TGTGCCAGCAGTGATTATAGGGGGAACACCGGGGAGCTGTTTTTT	CASSDYRGNTGELFF
13	TRBV28	-	TRBJ1-1	-	TGTGCCAGCGAAAAGGGGCGCAGTCCCGAAGCTTTCTTT	CASEKGRSPEAFF
13	TRBV11-3	TRBD1	TRBJ2-7	-	TGTGCCAACGCCGGGACAGGGAAGAACGAGCAGTACTTC	CANAGTGKNEQYF
14	TRBV5-1	TRBD1	TRBJ1-2	few	TGCGCCAGCAGCTTGGGGACAGGGAACTATGGCTACACCTTC	CASSLGTGNYGYTF
15	TRBV5-1	-	TRBJ2-7	-	TGCGCCAGCAGCTCCACGGTCGGGGTCCCCTACGAGCAGTACTTC	CASSSTVGVPYEQYF
12	TRBV19	-	TRBJ2-1	-	TGTGCCAGTAGTATAGATCGGGACAAGCAGTTCTTC	CASSIDRDKQFF